This passage covers 23 T cell receptor beta chains from one sample sequenced in a study of shared clonotypes between healthy human individuals. Data came from immunoSEQ multiplex PCR; TCRdb stores just in-frame clones and leaves some out. The sample carries around 2.3 million clones, about 94% recorded once. The material sequenced was naive CD4+ T cells sorted from blood. Subset of the sample: CD45RA+ positively selected. These TCRs come from a man between 18 and 35 years old in good health.

The rearrangement joins TRBV6-1 to TRBJ1-6; 8 positions agree with TRBD1. J gave up 6 bases and V 6 bases, and 7 bases lay outside the gene matches. Per the germline V gene, CDR1 is MNHNS and CDR2 is SASEGT. This CDR3 has 15 amino acids. CDR3 in amino acids: CASSQPTGGNSPLHF. For the CDR3, the DNA is TGTGCCAGCAGCCAACCTACAGGGGGTAATTCACCCCTCCACTTT.

The chain combines TRBV10-3 with TRBJ2-7; a weak D match, TRBD2 (6 bases). The CDR3 is 15 residues long. Trimming left V 3 bases short and J 0 bases short, with 12 bases between. From germline, CDR1 is ENHRY and CDR2 SYGVKD. The CDR3 region is CAISEGASVSYEQYF. As DNA, the CDR3 is TGTGCCATCAGTGAAGGGGCTAGCGTCTCCTACGAGCAGTACTTC.

The V gene is TRBV30, the J gene TRBJ2-6; 8 bases are shared with TRBD1. Germline V lookup: CDR1 GTSNPN, CDR2 SVGIG (reference sequence). CDR3 length: 16 amino acids. V dropped 2 bases and J dropped 4; count of bases not matched to a gene: 7. As DNA, the CDR3 is TGTGCCTGGAGTTCAGGGGGCGCGTCGGGGGCCAACGTCCTGACTTTC. This codes for CAWSSGGASGANVLTF.

V and J are TRBV6-5 and TRBJ1-1; no firm D call. V gave up 5 bases and J gave up 3 bases, with 16 bases separating them. Per germline, CDR1 MNHEY and CDR2 SVGAGI. The CDR3 runs 15 residues. As DNA, the CDR3 is TGTGCCAGCAGTACGAGACACTCGCCCGACACTGAAGCTTTCTTT. Translated: CASSTRHSPDTEAFF.

V and J are TRBV28 and TRBJ2-1; 8 bases are a match to TRBD1. CDR3 length equals 16 residues. In germline, CDR1 is MDHEN, CDR2 SYDVKM. Trimming removed 5 bases from V and 5 bases from J; junction bases left unmatched: 11. CDR3 nucleotides: TGTGCCAGCAGTCGCAACAGGGGGAAATCGGACAATGAGCAGTTCTTC. Translated, it gives CASSRNRGKSDNEQFF.

This sequence joins TRBV30 and TRBJ1-3; D unresolved. This CDR3 is 12 amino acids long. The germline CDR1 and CDR2 sequences are GTSNPN and SVGIG (reference sequence). V was pared by 1 base and J by 6 bases, with 7 bases between. The CDR3 is CAWSAGENTIYF. CDR3 DNA sequence: TGTGCCTGGAGTGCGGGTGAAAACACCATATATTTT.

The rearrangement uses TRBV2 and TRBJ2-7; 10 bases agree with TRBD1. V gave up 5 bases and J gave up 7 bases; unmatched junction bases: 11. Germline CDR1 is SNHLY and CDR2 is FYNNEI. The CDR3 runs to 15 residues. The CDR3 here is CASSNKDRGVKEQYF. The CDR3 DNA reads as TGTGCCAGCAGTAATAAGGACAGGGGGGTGAAAGAGCAGTACTTC.

The rearrangement joins TRBV9 to TRBJ2-3; D unclear. CDR3 length: 14 residues. Germline CDR1 is SGDLS and CDR2 is YYNGEE. Trimming stripped 4 bases from V and 1 base from J, with 10 bases between. Here the CDR3 DNA reads TGTGCCAGCAGCAAAGAACACGGCACAGATACGCAGTATTTT. As protein: CASSKEHGTDTQYF.

This chain connects TRBV5-6 to TRBJ2-7; the D gene is possibly TRBD2 (6 bases). Germline loops: CDR1 SGHDT, CDR2 YYEEEE. The length of the CDR3 is 14 residues. Trimming shortened V by 0 bases and J by 2 bases, and 9 bases separated the two germline ends. CDR3: CASSLGGVTYEQYF. The CDR3 DNA reads TGTGCCAGCAGCTTGGGCGGGGTTACCTACGAGCAGTACTTC.

The chain carries TRBV7-6 and TRBJ2-2; 9 bases align to TRBD1. This CDR3 contains 17 residues. V dropped 3 bases and J dropped 4; count of bases not matched to a gene: 9. Germline V CDR1 and CDR2: SGHVS, FNYEAQ. The DNA of the CDR3 is TGTGCCAGCAGCTTGACCTTTACAGGGGGCGTCACCGGGGAGCTGTTTTTT. Its protein is CASSLTFTGGVTGELFF.

This clone has a handful of counts. This chain joins TRBV7-2 and TRBJ1-3; D is uncertain. The V gene lost 1 base and the J gene lost 7 bases, with 14 bases spanning the gap. CDR1 is SGHTA and CDR2 is FQGNSA in the germline V gene. This CDR3 has 15 residues. CDR3 coding DNA: TGTGCCAGCAGCTTAGGCGGGCCATTTGGGAACACCATATATTTT. This encodes CASSLGGPFGNTIYF. The variable domain in full, completed from reference TRBV7-2 and TRBJ1-3, reads GAGVSQSPSNKVTEKGKDVELRCDPISGHTALYWYRQSLGQGLEFLIYFQGNSAPDKSGLPSDRFSAERTGGSVSTLTIQRTQQEDSAVYLCASSLGGPFGNTIYFGEGSWLTVV.

The V gene is TRBV5-1, the J gene TRBJ2-5, with D possibly matching TRBD2 (5 bases). The V gene lost 4 bases and the J gene lost 4 bases, with 17 bases spanning the gap. CDR3 length: 15 residues. Germline V gene sequence: CDR1 SGHRS, CDR2 YFSETQ. The CDR3 sequence: CASSRSPTRGETQYF. The CDR3 DNA follows: TGCGCCAGCAGCAGGTCGCCAACCCGGGGAGAGACCCAGTACTTC.

This clone was seen a single time. The chain carries TRBV5-1 and TRBJ2-7; D might be TRBD1 (6 bases). CDR3 length: 15 amino acids. V was cut by 4 bases and J by 2 bases, with 16 bases left in between. In germline, CDR1 is SGHRS, CDR2 YFSETQ. This CDR3 is CASSPDPGAPYEQYF. Here the CDR3 DNA reads TGCGCCAGCAGCCCTGACCCAGGGGCCCCCTACGAGCAGTACTTC.

The chain is built from TRBV2 and TRBJ2-7; 9 bases align to TRBD1. This CDR3 comprises 16 residues. Germline lookup yields CDR1 SNHLY and CDR2 FYNNEI. Trimming took 2 bases from V and 2 from J; bases not matched to a gene: 7. The CDR3 coding sequence is TGTGCCAGCAGTGAATGGGGACAGGGAAACCCCTACGAGCAGTACTTC. This codes for CASSEWGQGNPYEQYF.

The chain uses TRBV27 and TRBJ1-1; D is unresolved. V lost 6 bases to trimming and J lost 5 bases, with 13 bases between them. This CDR3 comprises 13 residues. The germline CDR1 and CDR2 sequences are MNHEY and SMNVEV (reference sequence). Here the CDR3 reads CASRGGEGTEAFF. The CDR3 nucleotides are TGTGCCAGCAGGGGCGGGGAGGGAACTGAAGCTTTCTTT.

The CDR3 here is CASSFQAVPTDEQFF. The CDR3 DNA follows: TGCGCCAGCAGCTTCCAAGCGGTCCCGACCGATGAGCAGTTCTTC. The chain recombines TRBV5-1 with TRBJ2-1, with D perhaps TRBD2 (5 bases). CDR3 length: 15 residues. CDR1 and CDR2 (germline): SGHRS, YFSETQ. V lost 2 bases to trimming and J lost 8 bases, with 17 bases between them.

About this clone itself: Within the sample, other DNA sequences also encode this same CDR3. CDR3 DNA: TGTGCCAGCAGCTTGGGGGGCCTGAATGAAAAACTGTTTTTT. Amino acids: CASSLGGLNEKLFF. This chain uses TRBV7-9 with TRBJ1-4, with a weak D call TRBD1 (6 bases). From germline, CDR1 is SEHNR and CDR2 FQNEAQ (reference sequence). V shed 3 bases and J shed 5 bases, with 10 bases lying between them. CDR3 length: 14 amino acids.

J is TRBJ2-6 and V is TRBV19; TRBD1 aligns across 7 bases. Germline V lookup: CDR1 LNHDA, CDR2 SQIVND (reference sequence). The CDR3 length is 16 residues. V trimming: 5 bases; J trimming: 0 bases; junction bases outside the gene matches: 4. The CDR3 nucleotides are TGTGCCAGTAGTGGGGGACAGCCCTCTGGGGCCAACGTCCTGACTTTC. This gives the protein CASSGGQPSGANVLTF.

This clone came up once. The V and J genes are TRBV5-1 and TRBJ2-1; D is perhaps TRBD2 (6 bases). The V and J ends lost 5 bases and 0 bases respectively, with 15 bases between them. Germline CDR1 is SGHRS and CDR2 is YFSETQ. This CDR3 region has 16 residues. The CDR3 sequence: CASRRGSGSSYNEQFF. CDR3 DNA: TGCGCCAGCAGAAGAGGTAGCGGAAGCTCCTACAATGAGCAGTTCTTC.

This chain links TRBV7-9 with TRBJ1-1, with no clear D. In germline, CDR1 is SEHNR, CDR2 FQNEAQ (reference sequence). The CDR3 totals 13 residues. Trimming took off 5 bases at V and 4 bases at J, with 11 bases between the two ends. CDR3 sequence: CASSTNSITEAFF. The CDR3, as DNA: TGTGCCAGCAGCACGAATAGTATCACTGAAGCTTTCTTT.

In DNA form, the CDR3 reads TGTGCCAGCAGCGTAGAGGGGGGAGGGCCCTACGAGCAGTACTTC. Amino acids: CASSVEGGGPYEQYF. The rearrangement joins TRBV9 to TRBJ2-7; D perhaps matches TRBD2 (7 bases). There are 15 residues in the CDR3. Trimming removed 0 bases at V and 2 bases at J, with 12 bases between. Germline-derived CDR1 and CDR2 are SGDLS and YYNGEE.

The chain combines TRBV18 with TRBJ2-7; weak D call: TRBD1 (6 bases). V lost 3 bases and J 0 bases, leaving 12 bases between the germline ends. Per the germline V gene, CDR1 is KGHSH and CDR2 is LQKENI. CDR3 length equals 15 residues. CDR3 nucleotides: TGTGCCAGCTCACCTCGGGACAATAGCTCCTACGAGCAGTACTTC. Translated, it gives CASSPRDNSSYEQYF.

This chain links TRBV19 with TRBJ1-6; D might be TRBD1 (5 bases). Germline CDR1 is LNHDA and CDR2 is SQIVND (reference sequence). V was cut by 10 bases and J by 7 bases, with 14 bases left in between. The CDR3 runs 13 residues. This CDR3 reads CAKRGRANSPLHF. The CDR3 bases are TGTGCCAAGAGGGGCAGGGCCAATTCACCCCTCCACTTT.